This TCR beta chain is from a study of blood T cell repertoires in COVID-19. Repertoires were generated with immunoSEQ multiplex PCR, while TCRdb's copy carries only in-frame clones and drops some. The sample yields hundreds of thousands of clones, around nine tenths seen once. CDR1 is MDHEN, CDR2 SYDVKM, per germline. The CDR3 runs 14 residues. J lost 10 bases, V lost 8 bases, and 16 bases had no gene match. Everyone who took part was 18 to 89 years old, and they came from about two dozen US areas. The TCR comes from a woman in her forties or fifties who had recovered from COVID-19. The sequencing sample was made of PBMCs or T cells enriched from blood (not recorded which). The rearrangement links TRBV28 to TRBJ2-7; 8 nucleotides agree with TRBD1. CDR3 residues: CASQKTGQVTFQYF. The CDR3 DNA is TGTGCCAGCCAAAAAACGGGACAGGTAACGTTTCAGTACTTC.